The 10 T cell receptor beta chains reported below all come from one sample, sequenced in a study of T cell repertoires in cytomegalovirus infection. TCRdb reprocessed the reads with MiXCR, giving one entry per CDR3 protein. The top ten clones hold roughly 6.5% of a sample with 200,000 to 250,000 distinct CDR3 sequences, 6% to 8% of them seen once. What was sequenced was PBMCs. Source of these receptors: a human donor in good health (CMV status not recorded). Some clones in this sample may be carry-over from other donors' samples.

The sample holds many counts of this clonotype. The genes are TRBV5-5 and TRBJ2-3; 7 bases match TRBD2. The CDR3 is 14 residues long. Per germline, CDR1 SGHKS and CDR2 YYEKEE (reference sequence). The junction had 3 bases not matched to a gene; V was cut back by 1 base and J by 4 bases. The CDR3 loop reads CASSLSAGADTQYF. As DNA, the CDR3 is TGTGCCAGCAGCTTGTCGGCGGGAGCAGATACGCAGTATTTT.

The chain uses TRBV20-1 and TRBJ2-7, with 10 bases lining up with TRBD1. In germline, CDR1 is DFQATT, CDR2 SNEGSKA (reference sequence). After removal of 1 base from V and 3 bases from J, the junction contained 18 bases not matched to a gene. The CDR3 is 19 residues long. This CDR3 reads CSARGAPGQGTATLYEQYF. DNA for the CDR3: TGCAGTGCTAGAGGGGCCCCGGGACAGGGGACCGCCACCCTCTACGAGCAGTACTTC.

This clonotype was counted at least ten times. DNA of the CDR3: TGTGCCAGCAGTTACTCGCGGACAGGGGCTACTGAAGCTTTCTTT. Its protein product is CASSYSRTGATEAFF. The rearrangement joins TRBV6-5 to TRBJ1-1; 9 bases are a match to TRBD1. J was trimmed by 5 bases and V by 0 bases; bases with no gene match: 4. The germline gives CDR1 MNHEY, CDR2 SVGAGI. This CDR3 is 15 amino acids long.

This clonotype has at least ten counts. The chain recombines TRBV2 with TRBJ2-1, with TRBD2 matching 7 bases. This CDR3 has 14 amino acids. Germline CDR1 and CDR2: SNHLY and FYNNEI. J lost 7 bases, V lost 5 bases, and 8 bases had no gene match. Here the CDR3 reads CASSTLSGVNEQFF. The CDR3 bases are TGTGCCAGCAGTACCTTAAGCGGGGTTAATGAGCAGTTCTTC.

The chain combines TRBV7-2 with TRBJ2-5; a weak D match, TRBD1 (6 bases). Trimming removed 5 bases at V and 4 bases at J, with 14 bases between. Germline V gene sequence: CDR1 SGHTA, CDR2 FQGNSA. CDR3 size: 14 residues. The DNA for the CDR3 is TGTGCCAGCAGCCCTACAGGGATGGGAGAGACCCAGTACTTC. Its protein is CASSPTGMGETQYF.

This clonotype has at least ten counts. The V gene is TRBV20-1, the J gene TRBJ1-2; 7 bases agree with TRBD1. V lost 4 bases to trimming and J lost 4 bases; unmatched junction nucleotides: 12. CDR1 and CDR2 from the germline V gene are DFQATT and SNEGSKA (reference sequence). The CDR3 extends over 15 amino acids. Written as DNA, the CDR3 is TGCAGTGCTACCCTAAGACAGGGAGACGTCTATGGCTACACCTTC. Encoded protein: CSATLRQGDVYGYTF.

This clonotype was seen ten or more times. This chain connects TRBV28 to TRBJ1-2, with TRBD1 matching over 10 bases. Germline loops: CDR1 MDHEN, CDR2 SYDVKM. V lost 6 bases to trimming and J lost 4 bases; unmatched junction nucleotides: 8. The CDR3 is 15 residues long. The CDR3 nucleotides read TGTGCCAGCAGCTACCCGGGACAGGGGACCTATGGCTACACCTTC. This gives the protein CASSYPGQGTYGYTF.

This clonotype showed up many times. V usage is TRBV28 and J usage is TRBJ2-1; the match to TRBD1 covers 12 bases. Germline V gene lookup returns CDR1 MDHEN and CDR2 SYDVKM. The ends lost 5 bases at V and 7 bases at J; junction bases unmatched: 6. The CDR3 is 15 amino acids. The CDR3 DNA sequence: TGTGCCAGCAGTGGGACAGGGGGCTTGTGGAATGAGCAGTTCTTC. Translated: CASSGTGGLWNEQFF.

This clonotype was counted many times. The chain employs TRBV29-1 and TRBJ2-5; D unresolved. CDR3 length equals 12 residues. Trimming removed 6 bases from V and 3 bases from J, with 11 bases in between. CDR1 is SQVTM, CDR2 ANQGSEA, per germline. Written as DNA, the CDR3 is TGCAGCGTGGGGTGGGATGAAGAGACCCAGTACTTC. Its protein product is CSVGWDEETQYF.

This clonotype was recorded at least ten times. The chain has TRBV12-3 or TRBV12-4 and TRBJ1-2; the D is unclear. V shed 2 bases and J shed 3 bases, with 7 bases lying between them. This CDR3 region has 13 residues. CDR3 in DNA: TGTGCCAGCAGTTTATACAAAGACTATGGCTACACCTTC. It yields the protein CASSLYKDYGYTF.